The sequence of this T cell receptor (beta chain) was determined in a study of cytomegalovirus exposure and HLA in healthy donors. Study information: Later, an analysis reported that the 110 or so validation repertoires had used the same platform as the 500 to 800 first-cohort repertoires.

Turning to this clone: Its antigen is as yet unknown.

Here immunoSEQ multiplex PCR was the method, and the copy in TCRdb shows in-frame clones only, minus some. The data show about 78,000 clones, almost 97% seen once. General observations from the study: It was 150 to 200 TCR beta chains that were listed as cytomegalovirus-associated. With high specificity and sensitivity, the classifier reportedly diagnosed cytomegalovirus status.

The ends lost 9 bases at V and 2 bases at J; junction bases unmatched: 4. Germline loops: CDR1 SGHDT, CDR2 YYEEEE. The CDR3 covers 14 residues. The donors were members of the validation cohort comprising roughly 130 subjects, separate from the roughly 600-subject first cohort. This sequence was found in a man aged 18 to 30 in good health and CMV-seropositive. The source material was PBMCs. The chain is built from TRBV5-6 and TRBJ2-2; TRBD2 agrees at 10 bases. CDR3 amino acids: CATRTSGNTGELFF. DNA of the CDR3: TGTGCCACCCGGACTAGCGGAAACACCGGGGAGCTGTTTTTT.